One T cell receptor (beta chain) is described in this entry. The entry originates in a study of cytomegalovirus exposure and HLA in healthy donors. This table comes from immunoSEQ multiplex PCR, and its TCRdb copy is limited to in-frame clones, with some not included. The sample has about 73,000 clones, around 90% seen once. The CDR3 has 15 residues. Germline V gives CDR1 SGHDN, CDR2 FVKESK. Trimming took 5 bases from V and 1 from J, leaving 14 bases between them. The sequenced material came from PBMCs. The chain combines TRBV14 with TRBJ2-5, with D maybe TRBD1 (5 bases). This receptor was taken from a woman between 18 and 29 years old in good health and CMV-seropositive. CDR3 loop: CASSSLDSIQETQYF. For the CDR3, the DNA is TGTGCCAGCAGCTCCTTAGACAGTATCCAAGAGACCCAGTACTTC.